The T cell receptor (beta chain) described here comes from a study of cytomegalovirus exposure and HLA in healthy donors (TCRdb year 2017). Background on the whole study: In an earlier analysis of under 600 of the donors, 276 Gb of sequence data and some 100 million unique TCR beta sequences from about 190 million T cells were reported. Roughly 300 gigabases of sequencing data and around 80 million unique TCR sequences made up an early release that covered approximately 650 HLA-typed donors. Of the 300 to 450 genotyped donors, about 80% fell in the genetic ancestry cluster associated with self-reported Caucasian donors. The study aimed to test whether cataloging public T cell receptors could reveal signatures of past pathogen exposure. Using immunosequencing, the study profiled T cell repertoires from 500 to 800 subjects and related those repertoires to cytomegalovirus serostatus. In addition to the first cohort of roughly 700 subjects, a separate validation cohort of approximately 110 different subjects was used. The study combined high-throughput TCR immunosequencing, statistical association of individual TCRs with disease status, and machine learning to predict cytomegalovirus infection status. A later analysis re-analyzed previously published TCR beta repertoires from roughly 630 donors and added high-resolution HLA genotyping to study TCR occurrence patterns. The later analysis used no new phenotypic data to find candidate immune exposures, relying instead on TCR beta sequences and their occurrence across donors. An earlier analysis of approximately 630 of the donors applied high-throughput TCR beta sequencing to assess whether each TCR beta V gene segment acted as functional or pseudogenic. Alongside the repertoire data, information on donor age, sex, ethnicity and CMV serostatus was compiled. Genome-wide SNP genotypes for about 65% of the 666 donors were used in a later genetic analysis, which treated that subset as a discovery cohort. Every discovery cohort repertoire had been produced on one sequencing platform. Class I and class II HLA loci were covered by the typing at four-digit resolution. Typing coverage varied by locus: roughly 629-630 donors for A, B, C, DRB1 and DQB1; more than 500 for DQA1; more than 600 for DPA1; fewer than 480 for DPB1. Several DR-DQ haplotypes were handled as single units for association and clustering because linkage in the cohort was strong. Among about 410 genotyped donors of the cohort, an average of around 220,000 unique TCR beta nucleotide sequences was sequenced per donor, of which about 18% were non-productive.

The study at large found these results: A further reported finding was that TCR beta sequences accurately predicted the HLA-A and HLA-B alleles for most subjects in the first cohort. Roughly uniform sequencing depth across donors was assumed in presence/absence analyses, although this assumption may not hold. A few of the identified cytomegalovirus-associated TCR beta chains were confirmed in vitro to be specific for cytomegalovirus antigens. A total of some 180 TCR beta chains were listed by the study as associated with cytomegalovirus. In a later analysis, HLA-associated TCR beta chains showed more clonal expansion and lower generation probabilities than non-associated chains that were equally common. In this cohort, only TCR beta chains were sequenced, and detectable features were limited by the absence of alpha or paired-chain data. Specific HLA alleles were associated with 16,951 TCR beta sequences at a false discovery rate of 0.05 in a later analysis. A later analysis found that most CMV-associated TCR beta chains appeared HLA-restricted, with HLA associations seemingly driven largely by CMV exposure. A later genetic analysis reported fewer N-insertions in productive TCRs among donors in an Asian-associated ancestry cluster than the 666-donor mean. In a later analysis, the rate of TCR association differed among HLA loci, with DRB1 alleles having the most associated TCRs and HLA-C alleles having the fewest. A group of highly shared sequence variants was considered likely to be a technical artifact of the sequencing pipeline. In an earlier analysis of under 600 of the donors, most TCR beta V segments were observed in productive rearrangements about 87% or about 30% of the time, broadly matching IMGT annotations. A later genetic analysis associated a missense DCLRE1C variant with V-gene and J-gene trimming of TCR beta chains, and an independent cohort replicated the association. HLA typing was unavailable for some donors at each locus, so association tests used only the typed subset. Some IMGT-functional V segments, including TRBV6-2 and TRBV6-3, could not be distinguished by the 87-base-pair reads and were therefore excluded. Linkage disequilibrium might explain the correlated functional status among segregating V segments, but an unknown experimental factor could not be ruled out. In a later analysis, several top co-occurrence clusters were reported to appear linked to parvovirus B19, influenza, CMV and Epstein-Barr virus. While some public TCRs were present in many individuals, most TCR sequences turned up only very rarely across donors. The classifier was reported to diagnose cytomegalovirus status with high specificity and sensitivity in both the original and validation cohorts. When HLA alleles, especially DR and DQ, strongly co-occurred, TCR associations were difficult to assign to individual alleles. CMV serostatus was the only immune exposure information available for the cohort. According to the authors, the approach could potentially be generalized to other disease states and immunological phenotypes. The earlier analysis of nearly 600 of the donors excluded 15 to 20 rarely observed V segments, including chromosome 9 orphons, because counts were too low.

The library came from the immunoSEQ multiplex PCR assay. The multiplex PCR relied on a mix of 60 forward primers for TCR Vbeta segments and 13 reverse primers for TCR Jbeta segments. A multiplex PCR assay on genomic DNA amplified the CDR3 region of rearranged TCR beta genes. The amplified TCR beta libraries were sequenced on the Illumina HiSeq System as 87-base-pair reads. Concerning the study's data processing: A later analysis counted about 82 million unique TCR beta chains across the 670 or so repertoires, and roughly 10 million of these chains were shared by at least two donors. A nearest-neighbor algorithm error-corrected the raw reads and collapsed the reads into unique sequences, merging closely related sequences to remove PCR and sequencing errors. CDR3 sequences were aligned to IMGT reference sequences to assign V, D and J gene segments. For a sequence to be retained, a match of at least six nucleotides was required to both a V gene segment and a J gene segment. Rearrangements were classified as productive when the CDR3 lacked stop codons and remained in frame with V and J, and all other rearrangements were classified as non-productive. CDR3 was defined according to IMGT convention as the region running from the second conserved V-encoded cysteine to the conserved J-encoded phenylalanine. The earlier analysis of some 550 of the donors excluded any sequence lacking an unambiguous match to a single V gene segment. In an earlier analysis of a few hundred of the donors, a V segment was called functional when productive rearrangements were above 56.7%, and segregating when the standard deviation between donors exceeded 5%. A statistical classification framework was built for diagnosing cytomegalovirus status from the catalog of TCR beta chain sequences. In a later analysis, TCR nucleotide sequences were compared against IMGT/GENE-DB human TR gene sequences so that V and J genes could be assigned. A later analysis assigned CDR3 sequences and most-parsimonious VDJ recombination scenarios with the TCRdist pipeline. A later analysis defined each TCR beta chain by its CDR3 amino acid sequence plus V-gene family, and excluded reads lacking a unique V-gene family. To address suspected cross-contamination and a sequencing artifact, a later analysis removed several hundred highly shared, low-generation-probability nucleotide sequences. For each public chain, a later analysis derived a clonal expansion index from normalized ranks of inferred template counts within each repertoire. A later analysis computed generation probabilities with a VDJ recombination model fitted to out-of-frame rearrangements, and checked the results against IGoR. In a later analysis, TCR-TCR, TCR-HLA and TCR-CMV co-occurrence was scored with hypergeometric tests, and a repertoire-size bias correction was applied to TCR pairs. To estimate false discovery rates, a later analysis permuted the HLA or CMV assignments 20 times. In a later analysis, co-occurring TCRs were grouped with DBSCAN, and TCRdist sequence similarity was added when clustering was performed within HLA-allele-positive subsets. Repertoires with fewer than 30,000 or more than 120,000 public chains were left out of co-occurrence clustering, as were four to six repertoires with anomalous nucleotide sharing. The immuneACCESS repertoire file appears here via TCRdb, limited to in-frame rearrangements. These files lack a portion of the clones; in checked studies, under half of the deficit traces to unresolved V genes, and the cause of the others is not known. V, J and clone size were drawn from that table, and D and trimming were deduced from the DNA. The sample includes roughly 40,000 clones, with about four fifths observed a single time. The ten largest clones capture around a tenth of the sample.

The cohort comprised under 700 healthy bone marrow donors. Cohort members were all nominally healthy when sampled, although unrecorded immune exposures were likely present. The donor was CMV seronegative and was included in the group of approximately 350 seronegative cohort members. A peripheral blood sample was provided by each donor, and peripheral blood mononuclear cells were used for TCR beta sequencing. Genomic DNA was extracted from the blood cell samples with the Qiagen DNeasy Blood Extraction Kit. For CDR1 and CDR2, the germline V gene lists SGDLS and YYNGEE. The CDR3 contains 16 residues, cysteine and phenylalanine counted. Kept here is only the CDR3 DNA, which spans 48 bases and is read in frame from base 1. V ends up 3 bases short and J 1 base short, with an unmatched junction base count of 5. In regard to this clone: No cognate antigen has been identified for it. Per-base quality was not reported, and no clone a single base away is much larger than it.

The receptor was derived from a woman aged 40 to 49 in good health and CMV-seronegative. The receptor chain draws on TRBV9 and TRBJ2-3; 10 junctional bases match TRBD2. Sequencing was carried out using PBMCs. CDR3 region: CASSATGTSGTDTQYF. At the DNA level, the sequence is TGTGCCAGCAGCGCCACCGGGACTAGCGGCACAGATACGCAGTATTTT.